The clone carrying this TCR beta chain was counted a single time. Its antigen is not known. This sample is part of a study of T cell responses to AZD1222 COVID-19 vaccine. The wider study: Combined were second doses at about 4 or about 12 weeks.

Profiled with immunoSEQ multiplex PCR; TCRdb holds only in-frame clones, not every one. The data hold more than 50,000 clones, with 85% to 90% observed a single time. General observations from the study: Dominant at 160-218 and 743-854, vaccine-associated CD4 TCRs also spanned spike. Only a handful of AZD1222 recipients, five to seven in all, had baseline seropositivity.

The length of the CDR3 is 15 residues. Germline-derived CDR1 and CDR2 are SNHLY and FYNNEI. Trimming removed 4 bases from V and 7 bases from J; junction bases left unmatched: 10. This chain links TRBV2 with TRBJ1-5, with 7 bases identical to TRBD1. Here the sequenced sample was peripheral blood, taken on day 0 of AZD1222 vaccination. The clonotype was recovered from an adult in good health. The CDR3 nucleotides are TGTGCCAGCAGTGTTGGGACAGCAGCAAGCCAGCCCCAGCATTTT. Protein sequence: CASSVGTAASQPQHF.